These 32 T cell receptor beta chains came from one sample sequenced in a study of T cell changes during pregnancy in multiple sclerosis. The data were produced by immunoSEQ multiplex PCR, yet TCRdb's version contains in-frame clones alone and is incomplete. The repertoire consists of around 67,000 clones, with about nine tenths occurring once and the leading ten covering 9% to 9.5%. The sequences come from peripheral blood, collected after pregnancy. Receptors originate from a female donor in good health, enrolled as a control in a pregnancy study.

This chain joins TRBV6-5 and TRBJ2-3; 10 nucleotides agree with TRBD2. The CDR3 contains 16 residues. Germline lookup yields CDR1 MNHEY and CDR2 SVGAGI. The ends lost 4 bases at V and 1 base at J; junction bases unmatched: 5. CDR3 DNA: TGTGCCAGCAGTTTGGTCGGGACTAGCGGCACAGATACGCAGTATTTT. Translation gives CASSLVGTSGTDTQYF.

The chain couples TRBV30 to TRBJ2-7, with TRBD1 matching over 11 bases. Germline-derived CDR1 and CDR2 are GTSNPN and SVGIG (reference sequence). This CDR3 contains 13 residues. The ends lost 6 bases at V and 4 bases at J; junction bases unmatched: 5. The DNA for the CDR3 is TGTGCCTGCAGCGGGACAGGGGGTTACGAGCAGTACTTC. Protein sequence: CACSGTGGYEQYF.

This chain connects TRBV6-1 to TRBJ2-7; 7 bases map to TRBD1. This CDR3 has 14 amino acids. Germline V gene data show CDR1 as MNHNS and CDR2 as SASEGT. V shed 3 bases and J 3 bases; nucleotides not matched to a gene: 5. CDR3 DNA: TGTGCCAGCAGTGATTGGGGACAGAGCTACGAGCAGTACTTC. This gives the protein CASSDWGQSYEQYF.

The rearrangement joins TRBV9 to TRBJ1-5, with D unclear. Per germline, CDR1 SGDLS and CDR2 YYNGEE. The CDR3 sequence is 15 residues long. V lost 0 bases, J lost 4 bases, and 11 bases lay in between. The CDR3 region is CASSVDEGLNQPQHF. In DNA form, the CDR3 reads TGTGCCAGCAGCGTAGATGAGGGCCTAAATCAGCCCCAGCATTTT.

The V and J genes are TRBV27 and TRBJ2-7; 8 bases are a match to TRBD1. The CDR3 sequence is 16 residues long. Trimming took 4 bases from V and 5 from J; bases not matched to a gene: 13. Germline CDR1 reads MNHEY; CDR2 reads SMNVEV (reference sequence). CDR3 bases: TGTGCCAGCAGTTCGCTCCTCGGACAGGGAACGGACGAGCAGTACTTC. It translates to CASSSLLGQGTDEQYF.

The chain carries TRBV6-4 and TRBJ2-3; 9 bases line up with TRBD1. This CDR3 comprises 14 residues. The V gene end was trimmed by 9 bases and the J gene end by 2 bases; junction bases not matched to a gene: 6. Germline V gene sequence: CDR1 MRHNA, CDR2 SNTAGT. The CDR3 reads CASRTGGDTDTQYF. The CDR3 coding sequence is TGTGCCAGTAGAACAGGGGGCGACACAGATACGCAGTATTTT.

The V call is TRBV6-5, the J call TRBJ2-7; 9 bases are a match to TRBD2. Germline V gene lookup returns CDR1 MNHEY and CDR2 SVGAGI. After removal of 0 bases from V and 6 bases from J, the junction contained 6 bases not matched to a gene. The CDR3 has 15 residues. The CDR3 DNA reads TGTGCCAGCAGTTACTCGTGGACTAGCGTCGGCGAGCAGTACTTC. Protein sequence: CASSYSWTSVGEQYF.

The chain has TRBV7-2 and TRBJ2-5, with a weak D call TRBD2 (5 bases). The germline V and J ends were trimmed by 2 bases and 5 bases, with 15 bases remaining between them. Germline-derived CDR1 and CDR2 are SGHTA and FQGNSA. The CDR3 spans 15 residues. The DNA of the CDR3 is TGTGCCAGCAGCTTACTTCTAGCTCGAGGGGAGACCCAGTACTTC. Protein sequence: CASSLLLARGETQYF. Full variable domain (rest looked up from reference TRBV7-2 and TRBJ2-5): GAGVSQSPSNKVTEKGKDVELRCDPISGHTALYWYRQSLGQGLEFLIYFQGNSAPDKSGLPSDRFSAERTGGSVSTLTIQRTQQEDSAVYLCASSLLLARGETQYFGPGTRLLVL.

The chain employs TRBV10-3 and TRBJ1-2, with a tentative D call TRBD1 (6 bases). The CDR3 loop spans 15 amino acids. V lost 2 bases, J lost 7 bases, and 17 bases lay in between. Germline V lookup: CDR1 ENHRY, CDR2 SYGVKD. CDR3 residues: CAISEPETGSGGYTF. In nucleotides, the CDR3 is TGTGCCATCAGTGAGCCAGAAACAGGGTCGGGTGGCTACACCTTC.

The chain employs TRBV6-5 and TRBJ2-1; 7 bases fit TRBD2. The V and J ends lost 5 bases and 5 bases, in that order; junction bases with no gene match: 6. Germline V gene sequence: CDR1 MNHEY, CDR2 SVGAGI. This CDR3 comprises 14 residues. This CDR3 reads CASSPSGLDNEQFF. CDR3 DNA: TGTGCCAGCAGTCCTAGCGGCTTAGACAATGAGCAGTTCTTC.

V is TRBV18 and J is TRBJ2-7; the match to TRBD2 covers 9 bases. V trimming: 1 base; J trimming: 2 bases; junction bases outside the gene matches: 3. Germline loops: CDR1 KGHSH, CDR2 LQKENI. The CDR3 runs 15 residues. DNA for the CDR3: TGTGCCAGCTCACCACAGGGACTAGCAGCCTACGAGCAGTACTTC. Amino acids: CASSPQGLAAYEQYF. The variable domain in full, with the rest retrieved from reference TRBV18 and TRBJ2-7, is NAGVMQNPRHLVRRRGQEARLRCSPMKGHSHVYWYRQLPEEGLKFMVYLQKENIIDESGMPKERFSAEFPKEGPSILRIQQVVRGDSAAYFCASSPQGLAAYEQYFGPGTRLTVT.

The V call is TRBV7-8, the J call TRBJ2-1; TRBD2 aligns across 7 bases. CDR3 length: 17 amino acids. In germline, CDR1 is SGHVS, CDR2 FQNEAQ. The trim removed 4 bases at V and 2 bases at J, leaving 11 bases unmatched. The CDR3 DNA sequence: TGTGCCAGCAGCTCCTCCCCCGGGACTAACCCCTACAATGAGCAGTTCTTC. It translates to CASSSSPGTNPYNEQFF.

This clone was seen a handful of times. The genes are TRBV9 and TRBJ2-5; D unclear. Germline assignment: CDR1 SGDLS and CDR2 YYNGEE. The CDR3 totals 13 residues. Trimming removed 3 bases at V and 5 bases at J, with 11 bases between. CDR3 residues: CASSEAPRETQYF. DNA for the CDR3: TGTGCCAGCAGCGAGGCCCCTAGGGAGACCCAGTACTTC.

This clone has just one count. Here the CDR3 DNA reads TGTGCCACCAGTGGCGAGCGGGGTCGCACAGATACGCAGTATTTT. Amino acid sequence: CATSGERGRTDTQYF. This chain links TRBV15 with TRBJ2-3; TRBD2 matches at 7 bases. The CDR3 is 15 residues long. The ends lost 6 bases at V and 1 base at J; junction bases unmatched: 7. Germline V gene sequence: CDR1 LNHNV, CDR2 YYDKDF (reference sequence). Using reference TRBV15 and TRBJ2-3 for the parts outside the CDR3, the full variable domain is DAMVIQNPRYQVTQFGKPVTLSCSQTLNHNVMYWYQQKSSQAPKLLFHYYDKDFNNEADTPDNFQSRRPNTSFCFLDIRSPGLGDTAMYLCATSGERGRTDTQYFGPGTRLTVL.

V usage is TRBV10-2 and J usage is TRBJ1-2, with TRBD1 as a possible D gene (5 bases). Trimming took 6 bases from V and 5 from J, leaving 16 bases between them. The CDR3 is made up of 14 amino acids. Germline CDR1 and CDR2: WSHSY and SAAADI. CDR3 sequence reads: CASRDDRKMYGYTF. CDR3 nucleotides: TGCGCCAGCAGGGACGACAGAAAGATGTATGGCTACACCTTC.

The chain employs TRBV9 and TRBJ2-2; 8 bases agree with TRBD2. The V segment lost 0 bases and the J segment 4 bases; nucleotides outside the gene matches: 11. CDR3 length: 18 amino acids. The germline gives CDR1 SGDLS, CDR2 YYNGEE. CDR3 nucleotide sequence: TGTGCCAGCAGCGTAGAGCAGGGTGCGGGGGGACTCACCGGGGAGCTGTTTTTT. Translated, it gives CASSVEQGAGGLTGELFF.

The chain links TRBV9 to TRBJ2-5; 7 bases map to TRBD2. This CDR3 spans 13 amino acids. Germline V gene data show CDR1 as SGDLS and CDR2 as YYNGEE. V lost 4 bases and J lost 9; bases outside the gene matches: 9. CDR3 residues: CASSPREGRAQYF. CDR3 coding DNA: TGTGCCAGCAGCCCTAGGGAGGGTCGCGCCCAGTACTTC.

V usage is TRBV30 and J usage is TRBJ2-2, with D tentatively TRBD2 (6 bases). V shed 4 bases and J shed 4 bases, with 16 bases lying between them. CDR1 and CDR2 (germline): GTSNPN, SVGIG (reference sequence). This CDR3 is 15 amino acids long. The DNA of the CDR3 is TGTGCCTGGACCGTGGGAGGTGTAGGCACCGGGGAGCTGTTTTTT. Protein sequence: CAWTVGGVGTGELFF.

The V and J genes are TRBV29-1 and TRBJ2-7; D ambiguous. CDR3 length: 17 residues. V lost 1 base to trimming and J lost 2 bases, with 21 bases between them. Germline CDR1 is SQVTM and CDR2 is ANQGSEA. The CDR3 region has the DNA TGCAGCGTTGAAGTGAGGTCTAGATCTAGATTGGCCTACGAGCAGTACTTC. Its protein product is CSVEVRSRSRLAYEQYF.

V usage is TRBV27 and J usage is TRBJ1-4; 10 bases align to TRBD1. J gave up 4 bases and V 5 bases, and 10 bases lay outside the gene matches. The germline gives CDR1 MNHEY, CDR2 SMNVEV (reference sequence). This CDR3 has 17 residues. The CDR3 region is CASSDRQGAIVNEKLFF. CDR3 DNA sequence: TGTGCCAGCAGTGACCGACAGGGGGCCATAGTTAATGAAAAACTGTTTTTT.

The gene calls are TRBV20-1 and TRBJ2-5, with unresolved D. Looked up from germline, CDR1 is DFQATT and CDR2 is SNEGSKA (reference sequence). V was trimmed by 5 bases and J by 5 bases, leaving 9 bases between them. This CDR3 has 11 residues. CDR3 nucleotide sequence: TGCAGTGCTCCGAGCCCGGAGACCCAGTACTTC. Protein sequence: CSAPSPETQYF.

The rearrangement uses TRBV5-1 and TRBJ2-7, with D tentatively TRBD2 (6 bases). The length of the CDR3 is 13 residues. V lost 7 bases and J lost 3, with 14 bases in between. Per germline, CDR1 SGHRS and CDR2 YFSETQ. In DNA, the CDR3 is TGCGCCAGCCCCCGTAGCGGAATCTACGAGCAGTACTTC. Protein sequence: CASPRSGIYEQYF.

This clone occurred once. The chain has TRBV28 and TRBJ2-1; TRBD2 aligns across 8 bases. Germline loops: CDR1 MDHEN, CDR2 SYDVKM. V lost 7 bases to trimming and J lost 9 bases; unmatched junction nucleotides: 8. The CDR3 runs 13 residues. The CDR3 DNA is TGTGCCAGCAAAACGGGGGGGCTTGGTGAGCAGTTCTTC. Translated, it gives CASKTGGLGEQFF.

The chain's CDR3 is CASSEPGGYSNQPQHF. DNA for the CDR3: TGTGCCAGCAGTGAACCAGGGGGCTATAGCAATCAGCCCCAGCATTTT. This chain uses TRBV6-1 with TRBJ1-5; 8 nucleotides line up with TRBD1. The V segment lost 2 bases and the J segment 0 bases; nucleotides outside the gene matches: 3. Germline lookup yields CDR1 MNHNS and CDR2 SASEGT. The CDR3 is 16 amino acids.

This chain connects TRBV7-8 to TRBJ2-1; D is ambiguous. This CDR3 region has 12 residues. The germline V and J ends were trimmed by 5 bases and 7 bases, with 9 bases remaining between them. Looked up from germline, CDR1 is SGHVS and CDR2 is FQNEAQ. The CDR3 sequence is CASSPAMNEQFF. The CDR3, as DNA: TGTGCCAGCAGCCCAGCGATGAATGAGCAGTTCTTC.

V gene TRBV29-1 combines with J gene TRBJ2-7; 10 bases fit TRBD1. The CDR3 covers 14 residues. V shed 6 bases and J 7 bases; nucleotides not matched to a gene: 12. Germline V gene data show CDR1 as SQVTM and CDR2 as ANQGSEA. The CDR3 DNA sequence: TGCAGCGTCGGGGGGACAGGGGCCTTTGGTGAGCAGTACTTC. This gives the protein CSVGGTGAFGEQYF.

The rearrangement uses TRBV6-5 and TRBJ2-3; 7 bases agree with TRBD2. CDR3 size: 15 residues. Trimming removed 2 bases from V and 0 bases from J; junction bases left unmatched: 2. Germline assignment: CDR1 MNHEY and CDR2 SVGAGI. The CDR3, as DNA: TGTGCCAGCAGTTACGAGCGGGAAAGCACAGATACGCAGTATTTT. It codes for CASSYERESTDTQYF.

The CDR3 region is CASSMTSGSPDTQYF. The CDR3 DNA reads TGTGCCAGTAGTATGACTAGCGGGAGCCCAGATACGCAGTATTTT. The chain carries TRBV19 and TRBJ2-3; 12 bases line up with TRBD2. The CDR3 contains 15 residues. V was clipped by 3 bases and J by 4 bases; unmatched bases: 2. The germline V gene encodes CDR1 LNHDA and CDR2 SQIVND (reference sequence).

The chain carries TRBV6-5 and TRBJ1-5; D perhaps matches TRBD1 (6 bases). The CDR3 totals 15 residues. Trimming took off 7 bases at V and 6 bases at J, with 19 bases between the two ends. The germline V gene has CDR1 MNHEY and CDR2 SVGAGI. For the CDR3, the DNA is TGTGCCAGCAAGGGGGACGGGGGGATAAGTCAGCCCCAGCATTTT. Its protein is CASKGDGGISQPQHF.

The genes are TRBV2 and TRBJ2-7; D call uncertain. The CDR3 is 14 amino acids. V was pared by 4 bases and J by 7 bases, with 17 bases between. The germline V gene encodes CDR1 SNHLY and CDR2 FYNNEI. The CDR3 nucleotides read TGTGCCAGCAGTGTAATACGGTACGCCGTGGAGCAGTACTTC. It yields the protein CASSVIRYAVEQYF.

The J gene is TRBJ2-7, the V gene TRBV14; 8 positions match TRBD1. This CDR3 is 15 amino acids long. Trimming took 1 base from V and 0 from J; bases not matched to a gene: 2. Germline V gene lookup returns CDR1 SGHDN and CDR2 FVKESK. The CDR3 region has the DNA TGTGCCAGCAGCCAAGGGACAGGGCACTCCTACGAGCAGTACTTC. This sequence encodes CASSQGTGHSYEQYF.

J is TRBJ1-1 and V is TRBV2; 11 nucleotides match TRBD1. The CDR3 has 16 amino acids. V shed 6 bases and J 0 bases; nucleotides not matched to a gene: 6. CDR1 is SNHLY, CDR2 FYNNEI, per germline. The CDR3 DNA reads TGTGCCAGCAGGGGGGGACAGGGGGGCCTGAACACTGAAGCTTTCTTT. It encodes CASRGGQGGLNTEAFF. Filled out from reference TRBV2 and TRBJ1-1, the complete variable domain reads EPEVTQTPSHQVTQMGQEVILRCVPISNHLYFYWYRQILGQKVEFLVSFYNNEISEKSEIFDDQFSVERPDGSNFTLKIRSTKLEDSAMYFCASRGGQGGLNTEAFFGQGTRLTVV.